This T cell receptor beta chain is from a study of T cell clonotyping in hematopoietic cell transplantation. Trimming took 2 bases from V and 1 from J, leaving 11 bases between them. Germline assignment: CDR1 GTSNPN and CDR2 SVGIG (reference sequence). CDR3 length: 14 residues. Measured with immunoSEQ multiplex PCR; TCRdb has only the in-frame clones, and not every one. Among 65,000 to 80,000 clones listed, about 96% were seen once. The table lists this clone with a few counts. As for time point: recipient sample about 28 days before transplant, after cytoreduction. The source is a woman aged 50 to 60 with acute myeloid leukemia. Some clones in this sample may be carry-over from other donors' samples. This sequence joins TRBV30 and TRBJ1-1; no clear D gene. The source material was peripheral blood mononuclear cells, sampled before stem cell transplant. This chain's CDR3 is CAWSFEHPNTEAFF. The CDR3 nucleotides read TGTGCCTGGAGTTTCGAACACCCGAACACTGAAGCTTTCTTT. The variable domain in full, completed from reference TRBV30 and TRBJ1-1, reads SQTIHQWPATLVQPVGSPLSLECTVEGTSNPNLYWYRQAAGRGLQLLFYSVGIGQISSEVPQNLSASRPQDRQFILSSKKLLLSDSGFYLCAWSFEHPNTEAFFGQGTRLTVV.